A selection of T cell receptor beta chains follows, all from one sample in a study of response to subunit inactivated influenza vaccine. TCRdb re-called the RT-PCR reads through MiXCR, storing one row per CDR3 protein. The profile covers about 780,000 distinct CDR3 sequences, with about a fifth appearing a single time and 11% taken by the ten largest. The sample here was PBMCs from blood, taken more than 4 days after vaccination. The receptors were gathered from a man in his fifties who received an inactivated influenza vaccine. CDR3s include the opening cysteine and the closing phenylalanine or tryptophan. The D gene is left open where the match is weak. Clone size, where shown, is once, few, many, or a class for clones that have expanded.

clone_size,j_call,cdr3_length,d_call,v_call,cdr3_aa,cdr3_nt
NA,TRBJ2-3,17,TRBD1,TRBV10-3,CAISDNGAGGAPDTQYF,TGTGCCATCAGTGATAATGGGGCAGGGGGCGCCCCAGATACGCAGTATTTT
few,TRBJ1-1,17,NA,TRBV4-3,CASSQDSVGLLNTEAFF,TGCGCCAGCAGCCAAGATAGTGTAGGACTCCTGAACACTGAAGCTTTCTTT
NA,TRBJ2-1,12,TRBD1,TRBV20-1,CSARQGAYEQFF,TGCAGTGCTAGACAGGGGGCGTATGAGCAGTTCTTC
many,TRBJ2-1,15,TRBD1,TRBV12-3/TRBV12-4,CASSGTGTGGNEQFF,TGTGCCAGCAGTGGAACCGGGACAGGGGGCAATGAGCAGTTCTTC
few,TRBJ2-7,16,TRBD1,TRBV5-1,CASSFNLGQGSREQYF,TGCGCCAGCAGCTTTAATTTGGGACAGGGCTCGCGCGAGCAGTACTTC
many,TRBJ2-7,14,NA,TRBV12-3/TRBV12-4,CASSLTRGYYEQYF,TGTGCCAGCAGTTTAACCCGGGGATACTACGAGCAGTACTTC
few,TRBJ2-4,13,NA,TRBV10-2,CASSGWTQNIQYF,TGCGCCAGCAGTGGGTGGACACAAAACATTCAGTACTTC
few,TRBJ2-3,15,NA,TRBV18,CASSPTARRANTQYF,TGTGCCAGCTCACCAACTGCCCGCCGGGCTAATACGCAGTATTTT
many,TRBJ2-7,14,NA,TRBV20-1,CSARGTVFSYEQYF,TGCAGTGCTAGAGGGACAGTATTCTCCTACGAGCAGTACTTC
NA,TRBJ2-5,15,NA,TRBV12-3/TRBV12-4,CASMVGPGLKETQYF,TGTGCCAGCATGGTAGGACCCGGTTTGAAAGAGACCCAGTACTTC
NA,TRBJ1-1,18,NA,TRBV4-1,CASSPRGAGAGMNTEAFF,TGCGCCAGCAGCCCCCGGGGGGCAGGGGCTGGAATGAACACTGAAGCTTTCTTT
NA,TRBJ1-2,14,NA,TRBV10-3,CAISESSQTHGYTF,TGTGCCATCAGTGAGTCTAGTCAGACCCATGGCTACACCTTC
many,TRBJ1-5,13,NA,TRBV29-1,CSVGEGRNQPQHF,TGCAGCGTTGGGGAGGGTAGAAATCAGCCCCAGCATTTT